These 10 T cell receptor beta chains share one sample of origin, sequenced in a study of OX40 agonist ivuxolimab in advanced cancers. Using immunoSEQ multiplex PCR, the repertoire was profiled, and TCRdb retains in-frame clones only, with some absent. The sample yields tens of thousands of clones, about 88% seen once. The input for sequencing was CD4+ or CD8+ T cells sorted from blood, taken in a trial of the OX40 agonist ivuxolimab. All receptors come from an adult with an advanced solid tumor such as melanoma, head and neck, liver or kidney cancer.

This sequence joins TRBV2 and TRBJ1-1; possible D gene TRBD1, 5 bases. Trimming cost V 4 bases and J 4 bases, with 10 bases left between them. Germline V gene lookup returns CDR1 SNHLY and CDR2 FYNNEI. The CDR3 spans 13 residues. The CDR3 sequence: CASSVGTFTEAFF. As DNA, the CDR3 is TGTGCCAGCAGTGTAGGGACGTTCACTGAAGCTTTCTTT. The full variable domain, rest sourced from reference TRBV2 and TRBJ1-1, is EPEVTQTPSHQVTQMGQEVILRCVPISNHLYFYWYRQILGQKVEFLVSFYNNEISEKSEIFDDQFSVERPDGSNFTLKIRSTKLEDSAMYFCASSVGTFTEAFFGQGTRLTVV.

This chain links TRBV29-1 with TRBJ1-3; the D gene is possibly TRBD1 (6 bases). The CDR3 sequence is 12 residues long. V shed 7 bases and J shed 4 bases, with 11 bases lying between them. In germline, CDR1 is SQVTM, CDR2 ANQGSEA. CDR3 sequence reads: CSGTGLGNTIYF. CDR3 DNA sequence: TGCAGCGGAACAGGGCTCGGAAACACCATATATTTT.

The chain links TRBV11-2 to TRBJ2-5; 9 bases line up with TRBD1. Trimming at V came to 5 bases and at J to 1 base, leaving 8 bases not matched to a gene. CDR1 SGHAT and CDR2 FQNNGV come from the germline V gene. This CDR3 is 16 amino acids long. This CDR3 is CASSATGTGFQETQYF. The CDR3 bases are TGTGCCAGCAGCGCAACCGGGACAGGGTTCCAAGAGACCCAGTACTTC. Using reference TRBV11-2 and TRBJ2-5 for the parts outside the CDR3, the full variable domain is EAGVAQSPRYKIIEKRQSVAFWCNPISGHATLYWYQQILGQGPKLLIQFQNNGVVDDSQLPKDRFSAERLKGVDSTLKIQPAKLEDSAVYLCASSATGTGFQETQYFGPGTRLLVL.

The V gene is TRBV5-1, the J gene TRBJ2-1; 9 bases fit TRBD1. The ends lost 4 bases at V and 6 bases at J; junction bases unmatched: 8. The germline CDR1 and CDR2 sequences are SGHRS and YFSETQ. The CDR3 contains 15 residues. The CDR3 loop is CASSSWDRDSNEQFF. CDR3 nucleotides: TGCGCCAGCAGCAGTTGGGACAGGGATTCCAATGAGCAGTTCTTC.

The CDR3 DNA is TGTGCCCGTCGGGAAACTGAGAACACTGAAGCTTTCTTT. Encoded protein: CARRETENTEAFF. This sequence joins TRBV30 and TRBJ1-1; D unclear. CDR1 GTSNPN and CDR2 SVGIG come from the germline V gene (reference sequence). The CDR3 sequence is 13 residues long. The V end was cut by 8 bases, the J end by 1 base, with 14 bases between.

This sequence joins TRBV5-5 and TRBJ2-7, with D uncertain. This CDR3 comprises 15 residues. CDR1 and CDR2 from the germline V gene are SGHKS and YYEKEE (reference sequence). Trimming shortened V by 0 bases and J by 3 bases, and 13 bases separated the two germline ends. The CDR3 DNA sequence: TGTGCCAGCAGCTTGGGGGCAGTTTTAAGCTACGAGCAGTACTTC. Its translation: CASSLGAVLSYEQYF.

This sequence joins TRBV27 and TRBJ2-1; perhaps D is TRBD1 or TRBD2 (6 bases each). Germline V gene data show CDR1 as MNHEY and CDR2 as SMNVEV (reference sequence). This CDR3 has 18 amino acids. V was cut by 0 bases and J by 3 bases, with 18 bases left in between. CDR3 sequence: CASSLSARWGAGYNEQFF. The CDR3 DNA follows: TGTGCCAGCAGTTTATCCGCACGATGGGGGGCAGGCTACAATGAGCAGTTCTTC.

J is TRBJ1-2 and V is TRBV28, with D tentatively TRBD1 (6 bases). This CDR3 is built from 12 residues. CDR1 and CDR2 (germline): MDHEN, SYDVKM. V shed 5 bases and J shed 5 bases, with 9 bases lying between them. The CDR3 loop is CASSIGQYGYTF. In DNA, the CDR3 is TGTGCCAGCAGTATAGGACAGTATGGCTACACCTTC.

DNA of the CDR3: TGTGCCAGCTCACTCGGCGGGGGACTGAACACTGAAGCTTTCTTT. This codes for CASSLGGGLNTEAFF. This chain joins TRBV18 and TRBJ1-1, with D tentatively TRBD1 (5 bases). V was shortened by 4 bases and J by 0 bases, with 12 bases between the two germline ends. The CDR3 has 15 residues. Germline V gene lookup returns CDR1 KGHSH and CDR2 LQKENI.

The chain recombines TRBV2 with TRBJ1-4; TRBD1 might be the D (5 bases). From germline, CDR1 is SNHLY and CDR2 FYNNEI. Trimming stripped 1 base from V and 8 bases from J, with 14 bases between. The CDR3 loop spans 15 amino acids. CDR3 nucleotide sequence: TGTGCCAGCAGTGAAGGCGGGGGGTTGGGGGAAAAACTGTTTTTT. Its protein is CASSEGGGLGEKLFF.